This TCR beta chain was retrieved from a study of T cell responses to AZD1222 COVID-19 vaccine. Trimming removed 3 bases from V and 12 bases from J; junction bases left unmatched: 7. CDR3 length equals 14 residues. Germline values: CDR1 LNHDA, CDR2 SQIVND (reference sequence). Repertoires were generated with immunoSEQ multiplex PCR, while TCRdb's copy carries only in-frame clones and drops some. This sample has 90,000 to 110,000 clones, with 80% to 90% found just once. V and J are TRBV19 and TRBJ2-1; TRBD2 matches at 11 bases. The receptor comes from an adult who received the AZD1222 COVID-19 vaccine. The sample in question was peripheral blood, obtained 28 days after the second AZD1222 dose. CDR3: CASSMGTSGEGQFF. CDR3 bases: TGTGCCAGTAGTATGGGGACTAGCGGAGAGGGGCAGTTCTTC.